Described below is a single T cell receptor (beta chain) sequence and its context. Its target is not known. Sequenced by immunoSEQ multiplex PCR; TCRdb stores in-frame clones only, minus some. This sample carries roughly 80,000 clones, 91% of them seen once, and the ten largest clones take roughly 0.35%. The data derive from a study of Tregs in tolerant kidney transplant recipients. Study-wide results and limits: Validation in larger populations is needed because few patients were studied. Tregs expanded with activated donor B cells seemed most donor-specific. Antigen-driven expansion was suggested because donor-specific Tregs expanded more than all Tregs in tolerant patients. This study did not directly address biological reproducibility.

Sequencing used Tregs from blood, obtained before the transplant. The receptor comes from a human donor who received a combined kidney and bone marrow transplant.

This CDR3 is CASSLEVPREQFF. CDR3 coding DNA: TGTGCCAGCAGCTTAGAGGTTCCCAGGGAGCAGTTCTTC. The chain joins TRBV11-1 to TRBJ2-1, with D hard to call. This CDR3 region has 13 residues. Trimming cost V 1 base and J 10 bases, with 11 bases left between them. Germline assignment: CDR1 SGHAT and CDR2 FQDESV (reference sequence).